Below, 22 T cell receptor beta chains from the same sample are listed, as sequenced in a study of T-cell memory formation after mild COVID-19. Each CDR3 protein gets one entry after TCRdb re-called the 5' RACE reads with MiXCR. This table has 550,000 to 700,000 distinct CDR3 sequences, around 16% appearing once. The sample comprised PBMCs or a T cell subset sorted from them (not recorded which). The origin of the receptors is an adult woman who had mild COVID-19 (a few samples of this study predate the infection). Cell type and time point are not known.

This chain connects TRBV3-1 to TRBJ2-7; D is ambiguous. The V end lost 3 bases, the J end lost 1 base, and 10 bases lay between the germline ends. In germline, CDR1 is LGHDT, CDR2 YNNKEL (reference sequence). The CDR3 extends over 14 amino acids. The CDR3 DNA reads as TGTGCCAGCAGCCAGTTACCCGGGTCCTACGAGCAGTACTTC. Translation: CASSQLPGSYEQYF.

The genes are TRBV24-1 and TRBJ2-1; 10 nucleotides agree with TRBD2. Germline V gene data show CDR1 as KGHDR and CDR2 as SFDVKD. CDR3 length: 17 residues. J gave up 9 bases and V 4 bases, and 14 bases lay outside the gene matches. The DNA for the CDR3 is TGTGCCACCAGTGACCCCGACCTAGCGGGAGTCTCCGGTGAGCAGTTCTTC. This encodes CATSDPDLAGVSGEQFF.

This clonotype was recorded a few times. For the CDR3, the DNA is TGTGCCAGCAGCCCCTGGAGTAGCGGGAGCACAGATACGCAGTATTTT. Translating it yields CASSPWSSGSTDTQYF. The chain uses TRBV9 and TRBJ2-3, with 7 bases that match TRBD2. CDR1 and CDR2 from the germline V gene are SGDLS and YYNGEE. Trimming at V came to 4 bases and at J to 0 bases, leaving 8 bases not matched to a gene. The CDR3 length is 16 residues.

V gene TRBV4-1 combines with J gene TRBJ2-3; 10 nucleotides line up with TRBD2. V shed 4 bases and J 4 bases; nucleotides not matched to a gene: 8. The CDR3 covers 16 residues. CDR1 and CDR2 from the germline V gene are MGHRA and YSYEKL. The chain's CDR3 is CASSPGLAAAADTQYF. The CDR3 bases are TGCGCCAGCAGCCCCGGACTAGCGGCTGCGGCAGATACGCAGTATTTT.

CDR3 DNA sequence: TGCAGTGCTCGGGACCTTGCCTTCGGCCAGCCCCAGCATTTT. Residues: CSARDLAFGQPQHF. The chain uses TRBV20-1 and TRBJ1-5; weak D call: TRBD1 (5 bases). The germline V and J ends were trimmed by 5 bases and 7 bases, with 18 bases remaining between them. The CDR3 consists of 14 residues. Germline V gives CDR1 DFQATT, CDR2 SNEGSKA (reference sequence).

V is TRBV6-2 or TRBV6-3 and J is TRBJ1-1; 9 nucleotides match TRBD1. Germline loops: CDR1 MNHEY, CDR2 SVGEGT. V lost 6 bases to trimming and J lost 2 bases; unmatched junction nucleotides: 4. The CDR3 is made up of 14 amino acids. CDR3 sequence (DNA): TGTGCCAGCAGGGGGGACAGGGCCAACACTGAAGCTTTCTTT. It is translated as CASRGDRANTEAFF.

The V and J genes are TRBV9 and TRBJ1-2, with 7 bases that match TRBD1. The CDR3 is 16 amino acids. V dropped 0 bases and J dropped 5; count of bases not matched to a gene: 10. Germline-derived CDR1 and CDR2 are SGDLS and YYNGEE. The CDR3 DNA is TGTGCCAGCAGCGTAGCCCCCGCAGGGGGACTATATGGCTACACCTTC. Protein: CASSVAPAGGLYGYTF.

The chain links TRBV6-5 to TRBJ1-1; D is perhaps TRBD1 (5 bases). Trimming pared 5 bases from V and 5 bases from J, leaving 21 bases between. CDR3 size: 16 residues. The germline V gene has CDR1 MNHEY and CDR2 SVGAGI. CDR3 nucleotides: TGTGCCAGCAGTCCATCCAGGGACCCCAAGAGGACTGAAGCTTTCTTT. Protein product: CASSPSRDPKRTEAFF.

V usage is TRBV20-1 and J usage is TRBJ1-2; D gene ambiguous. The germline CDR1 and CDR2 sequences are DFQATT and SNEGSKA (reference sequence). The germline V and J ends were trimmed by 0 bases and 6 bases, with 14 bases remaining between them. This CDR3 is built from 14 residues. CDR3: CSAREAGSRDGYTF. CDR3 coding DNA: TGCAGTGCTAGAGAAGCCGGCTCTAGGGATGGCTACACCTTC.

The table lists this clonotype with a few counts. CDR3 protein: CASSTPGGYNEQFF. CDR3 sequence (DNA): TGTGCCAGCAGCACCCCAGGGGGCTACAATGAGCAGTTCTTC. The gene calls are TRBV9 and TRBJ2-1; 7 nucleotides match TRBD1. Germline V gives CDR1 SGDLS, CDR2 YYNGEE. The CDR3 spans 14 residues. V lost 4 bases, J lost 3 bases, and 4 bases stayed unmatched.

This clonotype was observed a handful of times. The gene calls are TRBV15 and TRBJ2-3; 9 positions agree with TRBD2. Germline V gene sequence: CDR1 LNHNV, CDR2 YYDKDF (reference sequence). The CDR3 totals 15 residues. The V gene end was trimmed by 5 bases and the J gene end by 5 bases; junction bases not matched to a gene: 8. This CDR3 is CATSWAGGVRDTQYF. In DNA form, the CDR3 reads TGTGCCACCAGCTGGGCGGGAGGGGTTAGAGATACGCAGTATTTT.

The CDR3 sequence: CASSSRVGNEQFF. CDR3 bases: TGCGCCAGCAGCTCCAGGGTGGGGAATGAGCAGTTCTTC. This chain connects TRBV5-1 to TRBJ2-1; TRBD1 is a possible D gene (5 bases). The CDR3 consists of 13 residues. With 3 bases removed from V and 7 bases from J, the gap between germline ends came to 11 bases. CDR1 SGHRS and CDR2 YFSETQ come from the germline V gene.

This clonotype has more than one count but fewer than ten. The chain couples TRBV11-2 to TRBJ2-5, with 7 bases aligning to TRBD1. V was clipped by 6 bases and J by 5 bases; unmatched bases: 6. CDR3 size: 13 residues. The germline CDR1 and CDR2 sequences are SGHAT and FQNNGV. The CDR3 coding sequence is TGTGCCAGCAGTACAGGGGATTGGGAGACCCAGTACTTC. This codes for CASSTGDWETQYF.

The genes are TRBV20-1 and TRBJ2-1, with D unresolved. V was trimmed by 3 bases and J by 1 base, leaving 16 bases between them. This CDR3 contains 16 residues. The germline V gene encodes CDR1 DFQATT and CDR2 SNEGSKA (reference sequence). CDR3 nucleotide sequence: TGCAGTGCTAGGGGGTTGGCGGACGGTTCCTACAATGAGCAGTTCTTC. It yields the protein CSARGLADGSYNEQFF.

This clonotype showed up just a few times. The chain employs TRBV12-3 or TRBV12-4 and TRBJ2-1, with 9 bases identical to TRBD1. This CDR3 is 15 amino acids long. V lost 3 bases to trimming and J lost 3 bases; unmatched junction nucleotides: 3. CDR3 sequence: CASSFGTGIYNEQFF. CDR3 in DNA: TGTGCCAGCAGTTTTGGGACAGGGATCTACAATGAGCAGTTCTTC.

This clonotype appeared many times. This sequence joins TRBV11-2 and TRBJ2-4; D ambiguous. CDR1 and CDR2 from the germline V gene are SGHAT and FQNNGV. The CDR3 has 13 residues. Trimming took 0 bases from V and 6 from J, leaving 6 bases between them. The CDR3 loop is CASSLDRTNIQYF. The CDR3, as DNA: TGTGCCAGCAGCTTAGACAGGACAAACATTCAGTACTTC.

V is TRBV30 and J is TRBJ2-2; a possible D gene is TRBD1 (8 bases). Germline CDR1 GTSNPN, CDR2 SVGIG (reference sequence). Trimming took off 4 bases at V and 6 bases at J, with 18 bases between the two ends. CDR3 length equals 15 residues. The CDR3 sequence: CAWTHGGTGAGELFF. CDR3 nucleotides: TGTGCCTGGACCCACGGGGGGACAGGAGCCGGGGAGCTGTTTTTT.

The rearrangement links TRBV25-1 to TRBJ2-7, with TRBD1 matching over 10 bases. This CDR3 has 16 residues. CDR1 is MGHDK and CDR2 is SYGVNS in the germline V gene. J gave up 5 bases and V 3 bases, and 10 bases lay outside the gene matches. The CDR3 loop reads CASSDKGTGERDEQYF. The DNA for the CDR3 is TGTGCCAGCAGTGATAAAGGGACAGGGGAGCGAGACGAGCAGTACTTC.

This chain's CDR3 is CASSLRGRLNEQFF. The DNA for the CDR3 is TGTGCCAGCAGCCTACGGGGTCGCCTAAATGAGCAGTTCTTC. The chain couples TRBV11-1 to TRBJ2-1; possible D gene TRBD2, 5 bases. With 5 bases removed from V and 7 bases from J, the gap between germline ends came to 15 bases. The CDR3 is 14 residues long. Germline V gives CDR1 SGHAT, CDR2 FQDESV (reference sequence).

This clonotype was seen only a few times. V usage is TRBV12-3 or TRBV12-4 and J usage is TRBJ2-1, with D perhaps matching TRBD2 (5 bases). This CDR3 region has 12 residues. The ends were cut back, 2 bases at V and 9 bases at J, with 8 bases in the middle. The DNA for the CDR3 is TGTGCCAGCAGTTTACTAGCCGTTGAGCAGTTCTTC. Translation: CASSLLAVEQFF.

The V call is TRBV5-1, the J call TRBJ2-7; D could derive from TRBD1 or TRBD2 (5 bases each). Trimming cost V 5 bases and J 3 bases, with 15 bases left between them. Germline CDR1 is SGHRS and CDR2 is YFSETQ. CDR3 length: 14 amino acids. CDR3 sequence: CASSHTGADYEQYF. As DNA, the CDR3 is TGCGCCAGCAGTCATACCGGGGCCGACTACGAGCAGTACTTC.

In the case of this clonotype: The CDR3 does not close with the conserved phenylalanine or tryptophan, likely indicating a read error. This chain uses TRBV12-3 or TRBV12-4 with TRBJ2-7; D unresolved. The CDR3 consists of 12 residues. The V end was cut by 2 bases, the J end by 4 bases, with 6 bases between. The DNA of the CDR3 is TGTGCCAGCAGTTTATGGGAATACGAGCAGTACCTC. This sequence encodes CASSLWEYEQYL.